A selection of T cell receptor beta chains follows, all from one sample in a study of OX40 agonist ivuxolimab in advanced cancers. Sequencing used immunoSEQ multiplex PCR; TCRdb keeps in-frame clones, though not all of them. The sample lists more than 85,000 clones, around 88% occurring once. The sequences come from CD4+ or CD8+ T cells sorted from blood, collected in a trial of the OX40 agonist ivuxolimab. The receptors originated from an adult with an advanced solid tumor such as melanoma, head and neck, liver or kidney cancer. CDR3s include the opening cysteine and the closing phenylalanine or tryptophan. D genes are given only for firm matches. Clone size is given for some rows only: seen once, a few or many times, or a class if the clone is expanded.

>.|TRBJ1-1|.|14|TRBV7-3
CASSLYPGSTEAFF
TGTGCCAGCAGTTTATACCCAGGGAGCACTGAAGCTTTCTTT
>.|TRBJ1-2|TRBD1|15|TRBV5-6
CASSSTGVGSYGYTF
TGTGCCAGCAGCTCTACAGGGGTGGGGAGCTATGGCTACACCTTC
>few|TRBJ1-1|TRBD1|17|TRBV11-2
CASSLEATQGFGAEAFF
TGTGCCAGCAGCTTAGAAGCAACACAGGGGTTTGGGGCTGAAGCTTTCTTT
>.|TRBJ2-3|.|17|TRBV27
CASSLSSPWGHTDTQYF
TGTGCCAGCAGTTTATCGTCTCCGTGGGGGCACACAGATACGCAGTATTTT
>few|TRBJ2-2|.|17|TRBV5-4
CASSYQVGTLNTGELFF
TGTGCCAGCAGCTACCAAGTGGGGACCCTGAACACCGGGGAGCTGTTTTTT
>few|TRBJ1-5|.|16|TRBV4-3
CASSQFWGEINQPQHF
TGCGCCAGCAGCCAATTTTGGGGGGAGATTAATCAGCCCCAGCATTTT
>few|TRBJ1-6|.|11|TRBV6-1
CASSEAPALHF
TGTGCCAGCAGTGAAGCGCCGGCCCTCCACTTT
>.|TRBJ2-7|TRBD1|13|TRBV18
CASSPTGSYEQYF
TGTGCCAGCTCACCGACAGGGTCCTACGAGCAGTACTTC
>.|TRBJ2-7|.|16|TRBV18
CASSPLTGRVGREQYF
TGTGCCAGCTCACCCCTCACGGGACGGGTGGGCCGCGAGCAGTACTTC
>.|TRBJ2-7|TRBD2|14|TRBV7-3
CASSPTGGSYEQYF
TGTGCCAGCAGCCCCACGGGGGGTTCCTACGAGCAGTACTTC
>.|TRBJ1-5|TRBD1|16|TRBV18
CASSHQQGASNQPQHF
TGTGCCAGCTCACACCAACAGGGGGCAAGCAATCAGCCCCAGCATTTT
>once|TRBJ1-5|.|12|TRBV7-9
CASSLGEKPQHF
TGTGCCAGCAGCTTAGGCGAAAAGCCCCAGCATTTT
>.|TRBJ2-2|.|16|TRBV1
CTSSQDQQGGTGEPFF
TGCACCAGCAGCCAAGATCAGCAGGGTGGGACCGGGGAGCCGTTTTTT
>.|TRBJ2-5|.|15|TRBV7-8
CASSLRTEGRETQYF
TGTGCCAGCAGCCTAAGAACCGAGGGGAGAGAGACCCAGTACTTC
>.|TRBJ1-2|TRBD1|18|TRBV2
CASTLIGTGGELHYGYTF
TGTGCCAGCACCTTGATAGGGACAGGGGGCGAACTACACTATGGCTACACCTTC
>.|TRBJ2-7|.|16|TRBV9
CASSVGRPGSSYEQYF
TGTGCCAGCAGCGTAGGTCGGCCAGGGTCCTCCTACGAGCAGTACTTC
>.|TRBJ2-2|TRBD2|17|TRBV7-9
CASSIWERGYRTGELFF
TGTGCCAGCAGCATCTGGGAGCGGGGATACCGCACCGGGGAGCTGTTTTTT
>.|TRBJ2-3|.|18|TRBV9
CASSVVASGGAGTDTQYF
TGTGCCAGCAGCGTAGTGGCTAGTGGGGGGGCAGGCACAGATACGCAGTATTTT
>.|TRBJ1-2|TRBD1|14|TRBV5-4
CASSLRTGGNGYTF
TGTGCCAGCAGCTTACGGACAGGGGGGAATGGCTACACCTTC
>.|TRBJ1-4|.|15|TRBV29-1
CSVVKGTATNEKLFF
TGCAGCGTTGTGAAGGGGACTGCAACTAATGAAAAACTGTTTTTT
>.|TRBJ2-5|.|14|TRBV7-2
CASSLDTAQETQYF
TGTGCCAGCAGCTTAGATACAGCTCAAGAGACCCAGTACTTC
>.|TRBJ2-5|.|17|TRBV4-2
CASSQEPSGGNQETQYF
TGTGCCAGCAGCCAGGAACCTAGTGGGGGTAACCAAGAGACCCAGTACTTC
>.|TRBJ2-5|TRBD2|16|TRBV27
CASSSWTSGVQETQYF
TGTGCCAGCAGTAGTTGGACTAGCGGGGTCCAAGAGACCCAGTACTTC
>.|TRBJ1-4|.|12|TRBV7-9
CASSLVREKLFF
TGTGCCAGCAGCTTAGTCCGTGAAAAACTGTTTTTT
>.|TRBJ2-3|.|12|TRBV11-3
CASSSVTDTQYF
TGTGCCAGCAGCTCGGTCACAGATACGCAGTATTTT
>.|TRBJ2-5|TRBD2|13|TRBV29-1
CSTLGGVGETQYF
TGCAGCACCCTGGGGGGGGTTGGGGAGACCCAGTACTTC
>.|TRBJ2-1|.|17|TRBV19
CASSIVPRDGTYNEQFF
TGTGCCAGTAGTATAGTGCCCCGGGACGGAACATACAATGAGCAGTTCTTC
>few|TRBJ2-3|TRBD2|14|TRBV28
CASSGTGGDDTQYF
TGTGCCAGCAGCGGGACGGGGGGTGACGATACGCAGTATTTT
>.|TRBJ2-7|.|16|TRBV9
CASSVGVLDDGEEQYF
TGTGCCAGCAGCGTAGGGGTTTTGGACGATGGGGAGGAGCAGTACTTC
>once|TRBJ2-7|TRBD1|14|TRBV6-5
CASSGTVGSYEQYF
TGTGCCAGCAGCGGGACAGTGGGCTCCTACGAGCAGTACTTC
>.|TRBJ1-5|.|20|TRBV10-1
CASSDIHGDPIPYSNQPQHF
TGCGCCAGCAGTGATATCCACGGCGATCCTATCCCATATAGCAATCAGCCCCAGCATTTT
>.|TRBJ2-3|.|14|TRBV5-6
CASSLPRGADTQYF
TGTGCCAGCAGCTTGCCGAGGGGCGCAGATACGCAGTATTTT
>.|TRBJ2-7|.|13|TRBV4-2
CASSPRRGSEQYF
TGTGCCAGCAGCCCGAGACGGGGAAGTGAGCAGTACTTC
>.|TRBJ1-1|.|13|TRBV19
CASTSQGYTEAFF
TGTGCCAGTACCTCTCAGGGGTACACTGAAGCTTTCTTT
>.|TRBJ1-1|.|13|TRBV5-1
CASSWWGYTEAFF
TGCGCCAGCTCCTGGTGGGGGTACACTGAAGCTTTCTTT
>.|TRBJ1-5|.|13|TRBV5-8
CASSFGVNQPQHF
TGTGCCAGCAGCTTCGGTGTAAATCAGCCCCAGCATTTT
>once|TRBJ2-1|.|12|TRBV7-6
CASSLEHNEQFF
TGTGCCAGCAGCTTAGAGCACAATGAGCAGTTCTTC
>.|TRBJ1-5|.|12|TRBV19
CASKQGNQPQHF
TGTGCCAGTAAGCAGGGGAATCAGCCCCAGCATTTT
>once|TRBJ2-2|.|16|TRBV7-9
CASSLRGGATTGELFF
TGTGCCAGCAGCTTACGAGGGGGGGCTACAACCGGGGAGCTGTTTTTT
>.|TRBJ1-6|TRBD1|14|TRBV7-2
CASSFGQGNSPLHF
TGTGCCAGCAGCTTTGGACAGGGGAATTCACCCCTCCACTTT
>.|TRBJ1-1|.|15|TRBV10-2
CASSDDGQLNTEAFF
TGCGCCAGCAGTGATGATGGACAGCTGAACACTGAAGCTTTCTTT
>.|TRBJ1-2|.|12|TRBV5-1
CASSFSQDGYTF
TGCGCCAGCAGCTTCTCTCAAGATGGCTACACCTTC
>.|TRBJ2-3|TRBD2|15|TRBV7-2
CASSPRGDSTDTQYF
TGTGCCAGCAGCCCCCGGGGGGACTCCACAGATACGCAGTATTTT
>.|TRBJ1-1|.|14|TRBV11-3
CASSPSRGGTEAFF
TGTGCCAGCAGCCCGAGCAGGGGAGGTACTGAAGCTTTCTTT
>.|TRBJ2-3|TRBD1|15|TRBV18
CASSLTGVETDTQYF
TGTGCCAGCTCATTGACAGGGGTGGAGACAGATACGCAGTATTTT
>.|TRBJ2-1|TRBD1|15|TRBV5-4
CASSSRDRRMNEQFF
TGTGCCAGCAGCTCCCGGGACAGGCGAATGAATGAGCAGTTCTTC
>.|TRBJ1-1|.|14|TRBV5-1
CASSLGSDSRTVFF
TGCGCCAGCAGCTTGGGGTCGGACAGCAGGACGGTTTTCTTT
>.|TRBJ1-2|.|16|TRBV6-6
CASSTAAGNSNYGYTF
TGTGCCAGCAGCACAGCCGCAGGGAACTCTAACTATGGCTACACCTTC